This T cell receptor (beta chain) was captured by sequencing in a study of cytomegalovirus exposure and HLA in healthy donors. For the study at large: Samples from HLA-typed donors yielded about 85 million unique TCRs in an early data release. Findings of the study overall: In vitro, three CMV-associated chains proved specific for CMV antigens. There were about 160 TCR beta chains listed as cytomegalovirus-associated.

Note on this clone: The antigen is undetermined.

The germline V gene has CDR1 PRHDT and CDR2 FYEKMQ (reference sequence). Trimming removed 5 bases at V and 6 bases at J, with 6 bases between. The CDR3 contains 11 residues. PCR involved 60 Vbeta and 13 Jbeta primers. The assay was immunoSEQ multiplex PCR, and TCRdb's table has in-frame clones only and misses some. The table lists about 130,000 clones, around 78% of them singletons. V is TRBV13 and J is TRBJ2-3; possibly TRBD2 for D (5 bases). This clonotype was obtained from a man between 18 and 29 years old in good health and CMV-seropositive. The sequenced material came from PBMCs. CDR3: CASSRGDTQYF. CDR3 coding DNA: TGTGCCAGCAGCCGAGGGGATACGCAGTATTTT.